This T cell receptor beta chain was sequenced for a study of Ad26.COV2.S vaccination and SARS-CoV-2 variants. About the study: The donor participated in the COV1001 trial, in its Ad26.COV2.S arm. Once, or twice with 56 days between doses, Ad26.COV2.S was given intramuscularly.

Germline lookup yields CDR1 ENHRY and CDR2 SYGVKD. The CDR3 is made up of 13 amino acids. The V and J ends lost 5 bases and 6 bases, in that order; junction bases with no gene match: 6. General study results and limits: Spike-specific TCR breadth was greater after Ad26.COV2.S than placebo. There was reportedly substantial breadth in spike-specific CD8+ and CD4+ T cell responses after vaccination.

With respect to this clone: Its target is unknown.

Assay: immunoSEQ multiplex PCR; the TCRdb copy retains only in-frame clones and omits some. The sample holds about 320,000 clones; around four fifths are singletons and the top ten take approximately 2.2%. Treatment noted: 15 to 20 received Ad26.COV2.S at low or high dose, single or two shots; roughly five received placebo; per-sample allocation not given. Sample collection was performed on day 63 after the first vaccine or placebo injection. The chain joins TRBV10-3 to TRBJ1-1; TRBD1 agrees at 7 bases. The material was peripheral blood, obtained in a trial of Ad26.COV2.S vaccine versus placebo. The clonotype originates from a person between 18 and 65 years old who received the Ad26.COV2.S COVID-19 vaccine or a placebo. The CDR3 here is CAISRDREAEAFF. The CDR3 DNA reads as TGTGCCATCAGTCGTGACAGGGAGGCTGAAGCTTTCTTT.